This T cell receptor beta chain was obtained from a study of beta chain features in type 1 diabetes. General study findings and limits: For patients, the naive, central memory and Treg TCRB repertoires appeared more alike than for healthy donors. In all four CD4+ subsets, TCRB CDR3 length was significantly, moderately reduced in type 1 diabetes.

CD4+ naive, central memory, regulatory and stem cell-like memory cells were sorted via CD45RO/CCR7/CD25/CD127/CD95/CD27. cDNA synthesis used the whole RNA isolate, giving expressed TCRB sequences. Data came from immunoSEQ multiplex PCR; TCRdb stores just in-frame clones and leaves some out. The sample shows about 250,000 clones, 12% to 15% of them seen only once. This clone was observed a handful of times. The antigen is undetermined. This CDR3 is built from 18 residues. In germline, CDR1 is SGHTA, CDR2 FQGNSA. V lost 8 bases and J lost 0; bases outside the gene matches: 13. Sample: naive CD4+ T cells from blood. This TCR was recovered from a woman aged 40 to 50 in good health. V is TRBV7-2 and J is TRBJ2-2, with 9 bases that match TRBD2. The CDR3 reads CASGAGLAGFANTGELFF. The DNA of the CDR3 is TGTGCCAGCGGAGCGGGGCTAGCGGGGTTCGCGAACACCGGGGAGCTGTTTTTT.